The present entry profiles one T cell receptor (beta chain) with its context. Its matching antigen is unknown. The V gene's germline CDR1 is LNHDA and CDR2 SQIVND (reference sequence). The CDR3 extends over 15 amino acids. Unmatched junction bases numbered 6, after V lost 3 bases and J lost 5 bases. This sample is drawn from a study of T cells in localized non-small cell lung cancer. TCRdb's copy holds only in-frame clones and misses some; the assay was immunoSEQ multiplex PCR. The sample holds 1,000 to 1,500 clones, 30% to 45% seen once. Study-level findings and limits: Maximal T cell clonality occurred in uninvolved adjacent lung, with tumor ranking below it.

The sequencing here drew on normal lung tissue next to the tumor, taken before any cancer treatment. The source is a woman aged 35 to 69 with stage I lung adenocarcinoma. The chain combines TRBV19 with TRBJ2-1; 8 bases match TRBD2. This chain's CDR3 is CASSIEAGANNEQFF. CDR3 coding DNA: TGTGCCAGTAGTATTGAAGCGGGGGCCAACAATGAGCAGTTCTTC.